The subject of this entry is one TCR beta chain. Its specificity is not known. The sample belongs to a study of PD-L1 blockade in urothelial cancer. Study-level background: Blood was tested 3 weeks (second dose) and 6 weeks into treatment. A median of approximately 150,000 T cells was found in the blood samples.

Some clones are missing from TCRdb's copy, which holds only in-frame ones; the method was immunoSEQ multiplex PCR. The sample consists of 90,000 or so clones, about 90% of them appearing once. Per germline, CDR1 ENHRY and CDR2 SYGVKD. V dropped 6 bases and J dropped 6 bases, with 15 bases sitting between them. The length of the CDR3 is 14 residues. Time point: pretreatment peripheral blood. General observations from the study: A pretreatment blood TCR clonality that fell below the median predicted better progression-free and overall survival. Durable benefit was linked to greater 3-week expansion of tumor-associated blood clones.

The sequence was obtained from a man aged 60 to 75 with urothelial cancer. The sample consisted of PBMCs, taken around atezolizumab (anti-PD-L1) treatment. The chain uses TRBV10-3 and TRBJ1-5; a possible D gene is TRBD1 (6 bases). The CDR3, as DNA: TGTGCCATCAGCACACAGGGTCTGGGTCAGCCCCAGCATTTT. Translation gives CAISTQGLGQPQHF.